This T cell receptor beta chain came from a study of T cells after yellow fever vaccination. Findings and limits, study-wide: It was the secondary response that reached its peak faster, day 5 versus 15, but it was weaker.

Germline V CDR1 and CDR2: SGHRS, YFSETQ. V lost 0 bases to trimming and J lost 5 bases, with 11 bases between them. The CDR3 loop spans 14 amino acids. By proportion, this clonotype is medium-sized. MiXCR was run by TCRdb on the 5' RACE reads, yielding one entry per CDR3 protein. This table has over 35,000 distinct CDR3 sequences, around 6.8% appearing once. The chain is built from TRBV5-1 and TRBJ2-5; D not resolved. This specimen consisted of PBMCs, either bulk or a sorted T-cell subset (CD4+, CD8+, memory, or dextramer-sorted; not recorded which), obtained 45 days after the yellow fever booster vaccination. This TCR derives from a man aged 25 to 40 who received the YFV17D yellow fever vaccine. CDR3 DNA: TGCGCCAGCAGCTTGGCGATCAGCTGGGAGACCCAGTACTTC. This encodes CASSLAISWETQYF.